This T cell receptor (beta chain) was obtained from a study of blood T cell repertoires in COVID-19. Study overall: Some COVID-19 samples were acute and others convalescent; all came from the United States, Italy and Spain. Sources were T cells, B-cell-depleted T cells, or PBMCs; the material itself was cDNA or gDNA.

In the authors' workflow: Estimates of nucleated cell counts were drawn from the amplification of reference gene primers. The assay was immunoSEQ multiplex PCR, and TCRdb's table has in-frame clones only and misses some. Clonal size and the V and J genes are those of that table, whereas D and trimming came from the DNA. Of about 140,000 clones in the sample, around four fifths are singletons; the top ten hold 3.5% to 5%. Germline values: CDR1 SGHAT, CDR2 FQNNGV. The CDR3 consists of 15 residues. Trimming took 1 base from V and 1 from J, leaving 8 bases between them. The sequenced material came from peripheral blood. V usage is TRBV11-2 and J usage is TRBJ2-1; D gene unclear. This sequence was found in an elderly woman with acute or convalescent COVID-19. The CDR3 DNA is TGTGCCAGCAGCTTAGCGGGTTTTTCCTACAATGAGCAGTTCTTC. This codes for CASSLAGFSYNEQFF.